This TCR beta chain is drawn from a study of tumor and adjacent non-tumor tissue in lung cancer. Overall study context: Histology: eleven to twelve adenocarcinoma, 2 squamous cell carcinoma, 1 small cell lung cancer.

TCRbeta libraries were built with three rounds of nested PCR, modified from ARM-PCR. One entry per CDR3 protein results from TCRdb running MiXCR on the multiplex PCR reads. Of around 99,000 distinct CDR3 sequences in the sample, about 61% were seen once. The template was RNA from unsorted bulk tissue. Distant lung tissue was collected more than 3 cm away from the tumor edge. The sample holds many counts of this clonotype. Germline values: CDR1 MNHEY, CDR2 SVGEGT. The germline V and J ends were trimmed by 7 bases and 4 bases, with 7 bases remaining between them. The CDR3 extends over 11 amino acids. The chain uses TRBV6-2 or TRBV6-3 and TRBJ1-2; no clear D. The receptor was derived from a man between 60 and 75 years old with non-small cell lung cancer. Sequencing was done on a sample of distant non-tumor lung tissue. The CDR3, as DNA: TGTGCCAGCAACAATTTCTATGGCTACACCTTC. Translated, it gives CASNNFYGYTF.